This TCR beta chain emerged from a study of blood T cell repertoires in COVID-19. For the study at large: Sites in the United States, Italy and Spain provided acute and convalescent COVID-19 samples. Nucleic acid was either cDNA or gDNA, and it came from T cells, B-cell-depleted T cells, or PBMCs.

In the original processing: How many nucleated cells were present was estimated from reference gene primer amplification. Sequencing used immunoSEQ multiplex PCR; TCRdb keeps in-frame clones, though not all of them. V, J and clone size are taken as reported in that table, and D and trimming were inferred from the DNA itself. This sample carries about 130,000 clones, over 80% of them seen once, and the ten largest clones take approximately 2%. V was clipped by 7 bases and J by 10 bases, with 13 bases between them. Per germline, CDR1 KGHDR and CDR2 SFDVKD. The CDR3 is made up of 12 amino acids. Sequenced: peripheral blood. The rearrangement uses TRBV24-1 and TRBJ2-1; D gene unclear. The origin of this receptor is a man aged 65 to 85 with acute or convalescent COVID-19. The CDR3, as DNA: TGTGCCACCAGCCGGTTGGGCAGGGAGCAGTTCTTC. Translating gives CATSRLGREQFF.